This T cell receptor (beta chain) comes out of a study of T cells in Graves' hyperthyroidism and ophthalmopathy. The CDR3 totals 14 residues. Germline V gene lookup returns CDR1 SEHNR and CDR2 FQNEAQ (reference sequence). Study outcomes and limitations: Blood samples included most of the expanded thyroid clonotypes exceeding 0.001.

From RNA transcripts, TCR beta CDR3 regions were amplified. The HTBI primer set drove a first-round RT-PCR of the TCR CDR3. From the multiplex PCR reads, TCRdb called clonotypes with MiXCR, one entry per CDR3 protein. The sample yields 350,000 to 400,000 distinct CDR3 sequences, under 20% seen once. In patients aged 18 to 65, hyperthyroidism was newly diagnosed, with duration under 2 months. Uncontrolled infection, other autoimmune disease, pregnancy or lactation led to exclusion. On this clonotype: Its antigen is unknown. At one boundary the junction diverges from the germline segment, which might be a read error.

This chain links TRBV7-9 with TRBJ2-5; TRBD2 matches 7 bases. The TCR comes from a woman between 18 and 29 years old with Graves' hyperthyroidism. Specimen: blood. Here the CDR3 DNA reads TGTGCCAGCAGCTTAGGCCTAGCGGAAGAGACCCAGTGCTTC. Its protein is CASSLGLAEETQCF.